The clone carrying this T cell receptor beta chain was counted many times. The target antigen is unknown. The CDR3 loop spans 16 amino acids. V shed 2 bases, J shed 0 bases, and the junction held 3 bases outside the gene matches. CDR1 is SGHVS, CDR2 FQNEAQ, per germline. TCR beta CDR3 regions were amplified from RNA transcripts. Initially, a first-round RT-PCR of the TCR CDR3 employed the HTBI primer set. Using its own MiXCR run on the multiplex PCR reads, TCRdb lists one record per CDR3 protein. The sample lists about 180,000 distinct CDR3 sequences; about 18% were seen once. The sample originates from a study of T cells in Graves' hyperthyroidism and ophthalmopathy. Broader study findings: Using 13 V-J features, a model discriminated ophthalmopathy from stable hyperthyroidism.

This receptor was taken from a woman in her 50s with Graves' hyperthyroidism. The sample taken for sequencing was blood. The V gene is TRBV7-8, the J gene TRBJ1-5; 8 bases are shared with TRBD1. CDR3 in amino acids: CASSLNDRGSNQPQHF. The CDR3 region has the DNA TGTGCCAGCAGCTTAAATGACAGGGGTAGCAATCAGCCCCAGCATTTT.